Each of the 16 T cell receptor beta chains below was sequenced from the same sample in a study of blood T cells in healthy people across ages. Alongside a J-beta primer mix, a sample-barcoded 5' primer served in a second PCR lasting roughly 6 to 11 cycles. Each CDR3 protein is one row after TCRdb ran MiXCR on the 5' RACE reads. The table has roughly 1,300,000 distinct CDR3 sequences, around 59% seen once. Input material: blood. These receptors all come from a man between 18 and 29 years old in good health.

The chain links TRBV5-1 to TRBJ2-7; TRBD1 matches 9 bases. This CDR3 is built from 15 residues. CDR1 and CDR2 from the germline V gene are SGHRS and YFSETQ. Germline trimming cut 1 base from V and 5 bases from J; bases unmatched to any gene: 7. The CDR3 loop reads CASSLFGDRVHEQYF. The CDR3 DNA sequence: TGCGCCAGCAGCTTGTTTGGGGACAGGGTGCACGAGCAGTACTTC.

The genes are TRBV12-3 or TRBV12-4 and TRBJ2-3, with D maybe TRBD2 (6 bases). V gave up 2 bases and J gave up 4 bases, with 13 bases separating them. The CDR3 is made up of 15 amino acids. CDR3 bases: TGTGCCAGCAGTTTACAGGCGGGGAGCGCAGATACGCAGTATTTT. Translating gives CASSLQAGSADTQYF.

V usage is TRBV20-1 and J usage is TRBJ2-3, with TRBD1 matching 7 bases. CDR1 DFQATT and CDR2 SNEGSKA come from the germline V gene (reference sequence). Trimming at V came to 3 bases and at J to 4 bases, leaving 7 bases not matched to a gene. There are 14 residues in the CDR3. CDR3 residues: CSARRTGRADTQYF. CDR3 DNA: TGCAGTGCTAGGCGGACAGGTCGGGCAGATACGCAGTATTTT.

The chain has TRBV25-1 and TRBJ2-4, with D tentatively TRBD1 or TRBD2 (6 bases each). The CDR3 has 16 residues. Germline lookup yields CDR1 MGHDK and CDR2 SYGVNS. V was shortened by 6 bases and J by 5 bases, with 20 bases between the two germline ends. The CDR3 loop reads CASSPTSGASQNIQYF. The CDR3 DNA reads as TGTGCCAGCAGCCCGACGTCGGGGGCCAGCCAAAACATTCAGTACTTC.

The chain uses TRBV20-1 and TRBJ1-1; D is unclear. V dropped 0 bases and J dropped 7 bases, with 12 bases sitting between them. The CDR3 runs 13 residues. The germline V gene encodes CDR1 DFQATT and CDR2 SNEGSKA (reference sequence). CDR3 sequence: CSARDRQYDEAFF. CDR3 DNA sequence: TGCAGTGCTAGAGATCGGCAGTACGATGAAGCTTTCTTT.

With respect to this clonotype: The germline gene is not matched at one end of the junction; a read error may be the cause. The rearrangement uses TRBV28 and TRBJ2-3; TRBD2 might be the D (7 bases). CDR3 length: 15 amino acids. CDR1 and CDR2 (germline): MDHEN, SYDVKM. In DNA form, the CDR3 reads TGTGCCAGCAGTGGGAGCGGGACACCCACAGATACGCGGTATTTT. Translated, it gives CASSGSGTPTDTRYF.

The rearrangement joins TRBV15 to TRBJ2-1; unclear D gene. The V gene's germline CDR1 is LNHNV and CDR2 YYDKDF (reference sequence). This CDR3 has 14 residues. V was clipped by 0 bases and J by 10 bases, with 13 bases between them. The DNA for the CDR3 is TGTGCCACCAGCAGAGATAGGCCCCTAGGGGAGCAGTTCTTC. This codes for CATSRDRPLGEQFF.

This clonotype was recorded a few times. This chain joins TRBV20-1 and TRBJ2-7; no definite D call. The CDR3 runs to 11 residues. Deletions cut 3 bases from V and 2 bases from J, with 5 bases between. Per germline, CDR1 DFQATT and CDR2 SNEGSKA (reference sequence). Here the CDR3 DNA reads TGCAGTGCTAGGGCCCCCTACGAGCAGTACTTC. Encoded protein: CSARAPYEQYF.

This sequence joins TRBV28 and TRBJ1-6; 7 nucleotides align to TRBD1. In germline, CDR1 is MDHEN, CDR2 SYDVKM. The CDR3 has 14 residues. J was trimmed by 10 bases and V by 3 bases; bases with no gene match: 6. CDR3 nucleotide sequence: TGTGCCAGCAGTTTTCAGGGGGTATACTCACCCCTCCACTTT. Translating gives CASSFQGVYSPLHF. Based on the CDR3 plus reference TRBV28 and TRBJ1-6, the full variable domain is DVKVTQSSRYLVKRTGEKVFLECVQDMDHENMFWYRQDPGLGLRLIYFSYDVKMKEKGDIPEGYSVSREKKERFSLILESASTNQTSMYLCASSFQGVYSPLHFGNGTRLTVT.

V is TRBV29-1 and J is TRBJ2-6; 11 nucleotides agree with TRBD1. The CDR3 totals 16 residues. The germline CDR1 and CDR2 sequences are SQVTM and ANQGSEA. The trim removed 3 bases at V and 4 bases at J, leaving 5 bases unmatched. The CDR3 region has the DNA TGCAGCGTTGAGGACAGGGGGCAGTCCGGGGCCAACGTCCTGACTTTC. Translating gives CSVEDRGQSGANVLTF.

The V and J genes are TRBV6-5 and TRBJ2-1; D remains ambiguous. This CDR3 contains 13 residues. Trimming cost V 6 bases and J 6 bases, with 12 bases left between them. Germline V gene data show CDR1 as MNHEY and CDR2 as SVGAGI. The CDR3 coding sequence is TGTGCCAGCAGCCAAATCAATGCCAATGAGCAGTTCTTC. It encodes CASSQINANEQFF.

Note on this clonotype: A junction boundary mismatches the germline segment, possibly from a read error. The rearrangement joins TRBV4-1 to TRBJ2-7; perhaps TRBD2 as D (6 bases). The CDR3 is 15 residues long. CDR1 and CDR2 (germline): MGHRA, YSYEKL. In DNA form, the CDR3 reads TGCACCAGCAGCCAAGGGGCGGGGAACTCCTACGAGCAGTACTTC. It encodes CTSSQGAGNSYEQYF.

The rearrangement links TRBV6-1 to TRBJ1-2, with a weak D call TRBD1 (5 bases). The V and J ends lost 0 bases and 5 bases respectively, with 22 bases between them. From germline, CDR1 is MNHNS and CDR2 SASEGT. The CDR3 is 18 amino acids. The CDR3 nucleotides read TGTGCCAGCAGTGAAGCTTGGTGGTCCTTCCAGAGGGGATATGGCTACACCTTC. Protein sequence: CASSEAWWSFQRGYGYTF.

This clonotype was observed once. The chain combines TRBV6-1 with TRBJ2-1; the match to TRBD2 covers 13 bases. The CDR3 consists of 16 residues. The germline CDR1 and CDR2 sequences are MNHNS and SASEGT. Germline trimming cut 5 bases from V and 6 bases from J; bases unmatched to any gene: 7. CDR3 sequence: CASSQLAGGKGNEQFF. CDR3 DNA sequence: TGTGCCAGCAGTCAACTAGCGGGGGGGAAAGGCAATGAGCAGTTCTTC.

The DNA for the CDR3 is TGTGCCAGCAGTGGCAATCTATGGTCCTTGCGCGATGAGCAGTTCTTC. This gives the protein CASSGNLWSLRDEQFF. The rearrangement links TRBV2 to TRBJ2-1; D ambiguous. Trimming removed 4 bases from V and 8 bases from J, with 21 bases in between. Germline-derived CDR1 and CDR2 are SNHLY and FYNNEI. This CDR3 has 16 residues.

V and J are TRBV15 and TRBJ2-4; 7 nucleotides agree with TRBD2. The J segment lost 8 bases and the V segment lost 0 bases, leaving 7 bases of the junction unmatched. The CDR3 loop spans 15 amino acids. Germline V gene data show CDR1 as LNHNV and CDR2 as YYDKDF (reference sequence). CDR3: CATSRDRGGNDIQYF. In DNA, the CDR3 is TGTGCCACCAGCAGAGATCGGGGAGGGAACGACATTCAGTACTTC.